The 4 T cell receptor beta chains reported below all come from one sample, sequenced in a study of blood T cell repertoires in COVID-19. Assay: immunoSEQ multiplex PCR; the TCRdb copy retains only in-frame clones and omits some. The sample yields approximately 150,000 clones, about four fifths seen once. What was sequenced was peripheral blood. All receptors come from a man between 70 and 80 years old who had recovered from COVID-19.

This rearrangement joins TRBV7-2 to TRBJ1-5; D gene ambiguous. This CDR3 spans 14 amino acids. From germline, CDR1 is SGHTA and CDR2 FQGNSA. V was shortened by 1 base and J by 4 bases, with 8 bases between the two germline ends. In DNA, the CDR3 is TGTGCCAGCAGCTTAGTGGCAGATAATCAGCCCCAGCATTTT. This gives the protein CASSLVADNQPQHF. The complete variable domain, with remaining parts taken from reference TRBV7-2 and TRBJ1-5, reads GAGVSQSPSNKVTEKGKDVELRCDPISGHTALYWYRQSLGQGLEFLIYFQGNSAPDKSGLPSDRFSAERTGGSVSTLTIQRTQQEDSAVYLCASSLVADNQPQHFGDGTRLSIL.

The rearrangement joins TRBV6-5 to TRBJ1-2, with D possibly being TRBD1 (6 bases). This CDR3 has 13 residues. Trimming shortened V by 5 bases and J by 4 bases, and 11 bases separated the two germline ends. Looked up from germline, CDR1 is MNHEY and CDR2 is SVGAGI. This CDR3 is CASSPTGTYGYTF. DNA for the CDR3: TGTGCCAGCAGTCCCACAGGGACCTATGGCTACACCTTC.

The J gene is TRBJ1-2, the V gene TRBV2, with D perhaps TRBD1 (5 bases). Trimming took off 6 bases at V and 3 bases at J, with 14 bases between the two ends. The CDR3 is made up of 14 amino acids. CDR1 SNHLY and CDR2 FYNNEI come from the germline V gene. CDR3 bases: TGTGCCAGCAGGGAGGGGTATCAGCACTATGGCTACACCTTC. Encoded protein: CASREGYQHYGYTF.

The chain joins TRBV7-9 to TRBJ2-3; 11 nucleotides agree with TRBD2. This CDR3 comprises 15 residues. Germline V gene lookup returns CDR1 SEHNR and CDR2 FQNEAQ (reference sequence). V gave up 5 bases and J gave up 0 bases; unmatched junction bases: 1. CDR3 loop: CASSRTSGSTDTQYF. In DNA, the CDR3 is TGTGCCAGCAGCCGGACTAGCGGGAGCACAGATACGCAGTATTTT.